The T cell receptor (beta chain) under discussion was sequenced for a study of early T cells in non-severe SARS-CoV-2 infection (dated by TCRdb to about 2021). About the full investigation: Bulk RNA from unsorted whole blood was used for TCR sequencing, so alpha and beta chains could not be paired.

A case-control design nested within a healthcare worker cohort in London, UK, was used, with weekly nasopharyngeal swab PCR tests and blood sampling performed. Healthcare workers were recruited during the week of the UK lockdown, between 23 and 31 March 2020, and followed weekly for up to 16 weeks. V is pared back by 5 bases and J by 7 bases, with 6 bases lying between the germline termini. The CDR3 spans 11 residues, from the cysteine through the phenylalanine. Only the CDR3 region is kept as DNA, spanning 33 bases read in frame from base 1. The germline V gene provides CDR1 SGDLS and CDR2 YYNGEE. The library was generated by 5' RACE. Reads for this sample came from a NextSeq 500. To correct for sequencing error and PCR bias, the TCR library protocol tagged individual cDNA molecules with unique molecular identifiers. TCR alpha and beta chains were both sequenced, and the abundances of alpha and beta sequences in each sample were closely correlated with each other. Under the source paper's analysis protocol: V gene, J gene and CDR3 annotation of TCR sequences was performed with Decombinator V4. TCRs were defined as expanded if a significant change between any two time points was detected under a Poisson model with p below 0.0001. Abundances of TCRs were expressed as counts per million after normalisation to the total number of TCRs sequenced in each sample. MAIT TCRs were defined by TRAV1-2 paired with TRAJ12, TRAJ20 or TRAJ33, and iNKT TCRs by TRAV10 paired with TRAJ18. VDJdb, accessed 1 November 2021, was searched for CMV, EBV and SARS-CoV-2 annotated TCRs, with TCRs annotated for multiple antigens excluded. TCRdb's own reprocessing of the public reads used fastp at Q25 and MiXCR and kept productive beta chains. When rows share a CDR3 protein, they turn into one entry using the most common DNA and genes. The V and J calls come from TCRdb's annotation, not from the publication. The sample profile shows about 77,000 distinct CDR3 sequences; approximately 5% of them were found once. Under 8% of the sample is held by the ten biggest clonotypes.

The investigation overall reported the following: Matching against VDJdb was skewed toward anti-spike CD8 responses, likely underestimated virus-specific expansions, and missed private and CD4 specificities.

This clonotype was seen many times. The antigen it binds to is not known. There are no base qualities to consult, and no much larger clone falls within one base. The chain is encoded by TRBV9 joined to TRBJ2-2; the D element might be TRBD1 or TRBD2, as each aligns at 5 bases. The TCR originated in an adult who was a healthcare worker with PCR-confirmed SARS-CoV-2 infection or an uninfected control (not recorded which). The material was whole blood, obtained at baseline. The nucleotides are TGTGCCAGCAGGAGGGGCGGGGAGCTGTTTTTT. It translates as CASRRGGELFF.